This T cell receptor beta chain came from a study of T-cell memory formation after mild COVID-19. Study as a whole: TCR clusters were mostly confined to one donor each. The study's findings and limits: A second wave expanding day 15 to 37 was CD4+-biased; contracting clones were balanced. Pre-infection memory held some responding clones, suggesting pre-existing cross-reactive T cells responded.

This clonotype was counted between two and nine times. Antigen unknown. TCRdb re-analysed the 5' RACE reads in MiXCR, keeping a single row per CDR3 protein. The sample includes some 150,000 distinct CDR3 sequences, about 6% of them seen just once. The germline CDR1 and CDR2 sequences are SGHRS and YFSETQ. With 4 bases removed from V and 6 bases from J, the gap between germline ends came to 23 bases. The length of the CDR3 is 17 residues. The source is an adult woman who had mild COVID-19 (a few samples of this study predate the infection). Cell type and time point are not known. Sequenced: PBMCs or a T cell subset sorted from them (not recorded which). The genes are TRBV5-1 and TRBJ2-1; D may be TRBD2 (5 bases). The CDR3 DNA reads TGCGCCAGCAGCACAGCGGAAGGGCTCAGTTATCTCAATGAGCAGTTCTTC. Amino acid sequence: CASSTAEGLSYLNEQFF.